Listed below are T cell receptor beta chains from one sample, sequenced in a study of T cells in localized non-small cell lung cancer. The data were produced by immunoSEQ multiplex PCR, yet TCRdb's version contains in-frame clones alone and is incomplete. The sample contains fewer than 1,000 clones, roughly a fifth of which appear only once. The sequencing here drew on lung tumor tissue, taken before any cancer treatment. The receptor set was obtained from a female donor over 55 with stage II squamous cell lung carcinoma. The CDR3 runs from the conserved cysteine through the conserved F or W. The order of the fields is J gene, D gene, V gene, clone size, CDR3 protein, CDR3 DNA. D genes are given only for firm matches. Clone size is stated in some rows and not others, as once, few, many or a class when expanded.

TRBJ2-1,.,TRBV30,.,CAWSQGGYNEQFF,TGTGCCTGGTCCCAGGGGGGATACAATGAGCAGTTCTTC
TRBJ2-7,TRBD1,TRBV6-8,.,CAINAGTGVHEQYF,TGTGCCATCAATGCCGGGACAGGGGTCCACGAGCAGTACTTC
TRBJ1-1,.,TRBV4-1,few,CASSQGRGTEAFF,TGCGCCAGCAGCCAAGGAAGGGGGACTGAAGCTTTCTTT
TRBJ2-3,TRBD1,TRBV25-1,.,CASSRTGSTDTQYF,TGTGCCAGCAGTCGGACAGGTAGCACAGATACGCAGTATTTT
TRBJ1-1,TRBD1,TRBV28,.,CASSTGQGFTFF,TGTGCCAGCAGTACGGGACAGGGTTTTACTTTCTTT
TRBJ1-6,.,TRBV11-3,medium-sized,CASSLPPAVNSPLHF,TGTGCCAGCAGCTTGCCCCCGGCGGTGAATTCACCCCTCCACTTT
TRBJ2-2,TRBD1,TRBV5-1,.,CASRPTSGGDYTGELFF,TGCGCCAGCAGACCTACATCAGGGGGAGACTACACCGGGGAGCTGTTTTTT
TRBJ2-4,.,TRBV30,.,CAWSAWRTNYIQYF,TGTGCCTGGAGTGCTTGGAGGACTAATTATATTCAGTACTTC
TRBJ1-1,TRBD1,TRBV9,medium-sized,CASSTRQGMAFF,TGTGCCAGCAGCACGCGACAGGGGATGGCTTTCTTT
TRBJ2-1,.,TRBV11-3,medium-sized,CASSPGVRAYNEQFF,TGTGCCAGCAGCCCAGGGGTTAGGGCCTACAATGAGCAGTTCTTC
TRBJ2-2,.,TRBV6-8,large,CASSGQSNTGELFF,TGTGCCAGCAGTGGTCAGAGTAACACCGGGGAGCTGTTTTTT
TRBJ1-5,TRBD1,TRBV19,.,CASSLPWTGGVRNQPQHF,TGTGCCAGTAGCCTACCGTGGACAGGAGGGGTTAGAAATCAGCCCCAGCATTTT
TRBJ1-5,.,TRBV19,.,CASSIDGSPDQPQHF,TGTGCCAGTAGTATAGATGGTTCCCCCGATCAGCCCCAGCATTTT
TRBJ1-1,.,TRBV7-8,.,CASALSPSTEAFF,TGTGCCAGCGCCCTATCACCGAGTACTGAAGCTTTCTTT
TRBJ1-3,.,TRBV6-8,few,CASSDETRVTGTIYF,TGTGCCAGCAGTGACGAAACCCGGGTTACGGGCACCATATATTTT
TRBJ2-5,TRBD2,TRBV6-8,.,CASSYGVAGGQETQYF,TGTGCCAGCAGTTACGGGGTAGCGGGGGGGCAAGAGACCCAGTACTTC